This T cell receptor beta chain is from a study of sequential checkpoint blockade in melanoma. Assay used: immunoSEQ multiplex PCR; TCRdb lists only in-frame clones, some missing. The sample yields about 9,600 clones, approximately 25% seen once. The CDR3 is made up of 16 amino acids. Germline CDR1 reads MNHGY; CDR2 reads SAAAGT. V lost 4 bases, J lost 5 bases, and 4 bases stayed unmatched. Treatment described: randomized to nivolumab then ipilimumab (arm A) or the reverse (arm B). This clone was counted a few times. This receptor was identified in a human donor with melanoma. This specimen was tumor tissue (inferred from file names), taken from a patient given nivolumab and ipilimumab in sequence. The chain has TRBV6-8 and TRBJ2-2; TRBD2 matches at 13 bases. In DNA form, the CDR3 reads TGTGCCAGCAGTTCCCCGGGACTAGCGGGGACCGGGGAGCTGTTTTTT. This codes for CASSSPGLAGTGELFF.